This TCR beta chain was identified during a study of cytomegalovirus exposure and HLA in healthy donors. General observations from the study: An ancestry cluster, one associated with Asian ancestry, reportedly showed fewer N-insertions than the approximately 720-donor mean in a later analysis.

PCR used 60 Vbeta primers and 13 Jbeta primers. The protocol was immunoSEQ multiplex PCR, while the TCRdb copy is restricted to in-frame clones and leaves out a portion. Among over 200,000 clones listed, more than 85% were seen once. Comments on this clone: Its antigen is not identified.

The sample comprised PBMCs. The clonotype comes from a woman under 30 in good health and CMV-seronegative.

CDR3 DNA sequence: TGCGCCAGCAGCCAAGATGGACGAGGACTAGTGTACGAGACCCAGTACTTC. Its protein is CASSQDGRGLVYETQYF. This sequence joins TRBV4-3 and TRBJ2-5; 7 bases fit TRBD2. CDR3 length equals 17 residues. The V gene's germline CDR1 is LGHNA and CDR2 YSLEER. V dropped 0 bases and J dropped 5; count of bases not matched to a gene: 12.